This T cell receptor beta chain was identified in a study of T cell repertoires in cytomegalovirus infection. Germline CDR1 is SGHTA and CDR2 is FQGNSA. The CDR3 contains 17 residues. Trimming removed 1 base from V and 2 bases from J, with 15 bases in between. Remarks on this clonotype: Its matching antigen is unknown.

TCRdb fed the reads into MiXCR, producing one record per CDR3 protein. The sample holds about half a million distinct CDR3 sequences, 30% to 40% seen once. The receptor was isolated from a human donor in good health (CMV status not recorded). Some clones in this sample may be carry-over from other donors' samples. Here the sequenced sample was cultured PBMCs, taken from culture after CMV antigen stimulation. V gene TRBV7-2 combines with J gene TRBJ1-5; D gene unclear. CDR3 sequence (DNA): TGTGCCAGCAGCTTAGGGAATCGGGCTCTAGGCAATCAGCCCCAGCATTTT. This sequence encodes CASSLGNRALGNQPQHF.